This T cell receptor (beta chain) was obtained from a study of cytotoxic CD8 clonotypes in ibrutinib-treated CLL. About the study: Response samples came after a median approximately twelve months of treatment, range 6 to 36. Study-level points and caveats: For progressing versus sustained-remission patients, sampling times were not the same.

Comment on this clone: Its specificity is unknown. One end of the junction varies from germline; a read error may be responsible.

This table comes from immunoSEQ multiplex PCR, and its TCRdb copy is limited to in-frame clones, with some not included. Among around 310,000 clones listed, about 80% were seen once. CDR1 SSHAT and CDR2 FNYEAQ come from the germline V gene (reference sequence). The CDR3 has 15 residues. The rearrangement uses TRBV7-7 and TRBJ2-3; D perhaps matches TRBD2 (5 bases). The source of this sequence is a human donor with chronic lymphocytic leukemia. Sequences were derived from PBMCs, sampled before ibrutinib treatment. CDR3 region: CASSLATGDTDTQYF. As DNA, the CDR3 is TGTGCTAGCAGCTTAGCGACCGGTGACACAGATACGCAGTATTTT. The full variable domain, its missing parts supplied by reference TRBV7-7 and TRBJ2-3, is GAGVSQSPRYKVTKRGQDVTLRCDPISSHATLYWYQQALGQGPEFLTYFNYEAQPDKSGLPSDRFSAERPEGSISTLTIQRTEQRDSAMYRCASSLATGDTDTQYFGPGTRLTVL.